The T cell receptor beta chain under discussion was sequenced for a study of a mutant IDH1 vaccine in newly diagnosed glioma (TCRdb year 2021). For the study in its entirety: Patients received eight vaccinations in weeks 1, 3, 5, 7, 11, 15, 19 and 23, corresponding to visits V03 through V10. Vaccination was initiated 4-6 weeks after radiotherapy alone, or concurrently with temozolomide cycles in the chemotherapy-containing groups. The approximately 32 treated patients were about 60% male and about 38% female, with a mean age of 40.4 years. Prior to enrollment, standard therapy consisting of radiotherapy alone, temozolomide alone, or radiochemotherapy with temozolomide had been administered to patients, with the combination being received by most patients. Six visits were used for peripheral blood collection: V03 (baseline), V05, V07, V10, V12 and V13. For exploratory analyses, longitudinal TCRB deep sequencing was carried out in 25 treated patients wherever samples were available. Here is what the overall study found, with its caveats: Across multiple MHC alleles, vaccine-induced immune responses were seen in approximately 93% of patients. No apparent relationship was observed between pseudoprogression and alterations in the top peripheral T cell clonotypes detected by TCRB sequencing. It was noted by the authors that analyses of patient blood samples could not be reproduced owing to sample limitations. Selection of PBMC samples for TCRB deep sequencing was based on availability.

With respect to this clone: The antigen this receptor binds is unknown. Base qualities are not recorded, but no much larger clone differs from it by a single base.

Receptor libraries were prepared by the immunoSEQ multiplex PCR assay. Following the manufacturer's protocol, the hsTCRB Kit was used to amplify rearranged TCR beta chain sequences. An Illumina MiSeq was used to sequence the TCRB libraries. In the authors' own workflow: Demultiplexing, trimming and gene mapping were performed with the kit vendor's proprietary platform. Held by TCRdb, this immuneACCESS table contains in-frame sequences only and omits some clones. Under half of the omission traces to an unresolved V gene where checked; the cause of the rest is unknown. Clone size and V and J calls were adopted from that table, with D and trimming inferred from the DNA. The sample includes approximately 37,000 clones, with about three quarters observed a single time. Less than 6.5% of the sample lies in the top ten. In light of the paper, this sample's time point label describes: week 23, last vaccination. Every vaccine dose consisted of 300 ug of a 20-mer mutant IDH1 peptide in Montanide, administered subcutaneously together with topical imiquimod. All donors had newly diagnosed IDH1-mutant astrocytomas of WHO grade 3 or 4 that showed loss of nuclear ATRX. The samples were drawn from NOA16, a multicentre, single-arm, open-label phase I trial in Germany that tested a mutant IDH1 peptide vaccine in humans for the first time. Genomic DNA for TCRB sequencing was isolated from EDTA blood with the DNeasy Blood and Tissue Kit.

CDR1 is given as MDHEN and CDR2 as SYDVKM, both from the germline V gene. Inclusive of the bounding cysteine and phenylalanine, the CDR3 is 14 residues long. The entry retains the CDR3 DNA only, 42 bases that are in frame from base 1. V lost 6 bases and J lost 3 bases, and the count of bases not matched to a germline gene is 7. The chain is made from TRBV28 and TRBJ2-7; TRBD1 matches 8 bases in the middle. The receptor comes from a man aged 45-65 years with glioma. The source was PBMCs, collected from a glioma patient whose treatment included an IDH1 peptide vaccine. The sequenced DNA is TGTGCCAGCAGACGGACAGGGCAAAGCTACGAGCAGTACTTC. Translated, it reads CASRRTGQSYEQYF. When the CDR3 is completed using the reference TRBV28 and TRBJ2-7 genes on either side, the full variable domain is DVKVTQSSRYLVKRTGEKVFLECVQDMDHENMFWYRQDPGLGLRLIYFSYDVKMKEKGDIPEGYSVSREKKERFSLILESASTNQTSMYLCASRRTGQSYEQYFGPGTRLTVT.